Listed below are T cell receptor beta chains from one sample, sequenced in a study of T-cell memory formation after mild COVID-19. TCRdb used MiXCR to reprocess the 5' RACE reads, holding one entry per CDR3 protein. The table shows approximately 450,000 distinct CDR3 sequences, with around a sixth occurring only once. Sequences were obtained from PBMCs or a T cell subset sorted from them (not recorded which). The receptors originated from an adult woman who had mild COVID-19 (a few samples of this study predate the infection). Cell type and time point are not known. The CDR3 runs from the conserved cysteine through the conserved F or W. A D gene is named only where the DNA matches it firmly. Clone size is shown for a subset of rows, as once, few, many or a class of expanded clone.

d_gene: .; abundance: .; j_gene: TRBJ1-5; v_gene: TRBV2; CDR3nt: TGTGCCAGCACTGGGACAAACAATCAGCCCCAGCATTTT; CDR3aa: CASTGTNNQPQHF
d_gene: TRBD2; abundance: few; j_gene: TRBJ2-1; v_gene: TRBV24-1; CDR3nt: TGTGCCACCAGTGATTCGGGACTAGCGGGGGACATCAATGAGCAGTTCTTC; CDR3aa: CATSDSGLAGDINEQFF
d_gene: .; abundance: .; j_gene: TRBJ2-7; v_gene: TRBV4-2; CDR3nt: TGTGCCAGCAGCCCCGCGACGGAAAACTACGAGCAGTACTTC; CDR3aa: CASSPATENYEQYF
d_gene: .; abundance: .; j_gene: TRBJ1-5; v_gene: TRBV11-2; CDR3nt: TGTGCCAGCAGCTTAGAAGGGGTCAAGCAGCCCCAGCATTTT; CDR3aa: CASSLEGVKQPQHF
d_gene: .; abundance: .; j_gene: TRBJ2-1; v_gene: TRBV24-1; CDR3nt: TGTGCCACCAGTGATTTTTCGGGGGCCCTCTACAATGAGCAGTTCTTC; CDR3aa: CATSDFSGALYNEQFF
d_gene: .; abundance: few; j_gene: TRBJ1-2; v_gene: TRBV6-5; CDR3nt: TGTGCCAGCAGTTACTACGGGGGGCGAGGCTACACCTTC; CDR3aa: CASSYYGGRGYTF
d_gene: TRBD2; abundance: few; j_gene: TRBJ2-7; v_gene: TRBV7-9; CDR3nt: TGTGCCAGCAGCTTAGCAGGCGGGAGGGCGGATCGAGAGCAGTACTTC; CDR3aa: CASSLAGGRADREQYF
d_gene: TRBD1; abundance: few; j_gene: TRBJ1-6; v_gene: TRBV18; CDR3nt: TGTGCCAGCTCACCGCAGAAGACAGGGAGTTTCGGACCCCTCCACTTT; CDR3aa: CASSPQKTGSFGPLHF
d_gene: TRBD1; abundance: .; j_gene: TRBJ1-2; v_gene: TRBV7-3; CDR3nt: TGTGCCAGTACGATAAGGGCAGGGGGCTCATACGTTGATGGCTACACCTTC; CDR3aa: CASTIRAGGSYVDGYTF
d_gene: .; abundance: .; j_gene: TRBJ2-1; v_gene: TRBV7-9; CDR3nt: TGTGCCAGCACAGTGCAGGGGGGGTACAATGAGCAGTTCTTC; CDR3aa: CASTVQGGYNEQFF
d_gene: .; abundance: .; j_gene: TRBJ1-1; v_gene: TRBV7-2; CDR3nt: TGTGCCAGCAGCTTAGTTGGGTGGAACACTGAAGCTTTCTTT; CDR3aa: CASSLVGWNTEAFF
d_gene: .; abundance: .; j_gene: TRBJ2-2; v_gene: TRBV9; CDR3nt: TGTGCCAGCAGCATCACTAGCAGCGTCGCCGGGGAGCTGTTTTTT; CDR3aa: CASSITSSVAGELFF
d_gene: TRBD2; abundance: .; j_gene: TRBJ2-1; v_gene: TRBV14; CDR3nt: TGTGCCAGCAGCCATAGCAGCGGGAGGTTGTCCTACAATGAGCAGTTCTTC; CDR3aa: CASSHSSGRLSYNEQFF
d_gene: TRBD2; abundance: few; j_gene: TRBJ2-7; v_gene: TRBV10-3; CDR3nt: TGTGCCATCAGTGAGTCCGGGACTAGCGCGTCCTACGAGCAGTACTTC; CDR3aa: CAISESGTSASYEQYF
d_gene: TRBD1; abundance: .; j_gene: TRBJ2-3; v_gene: TRBV5-1; CDR3nt: TGCGCCAGCAGTGAACAGGGGGCCCCCACAGATACGCAGTATTTT; CDR3aa: CASSEQGAPTDTQYF
d_gene: .; abundance: .; j_gene: TRBJ2-3; v_gene: TRBV30; CDR3nt: TGTGCCTGGAGTGTAAAAGCGCTTATCACAGATACGCAGTATTTT; CDR3aa: CAWSVKALITDTQYF
d_gene: TRBD1; abundance: few; j_gene: TRBJ1-5; v_gene: TRBV30; CDR3nt: TGTGCCTGGAGTATCGGACAGGAGAATCAGCCCCAGCATTTT; CDR3aa: CAWSIGQENQPQHF
d_gene: TRBD1; abundance: few; j_gene: TRBJ1-2; v_gene: TRBV15; CDR3nt: TGTGCCACCAGCAGAGATTACCCCACAGGGGCGACGGGCTACACCTTC; CDR3aa: CATSRDYPTGATGYTF
d_gene: .; abundance: .; j_gene: TRBJ2-5; v_gene: TRBV7-8; CDR3nt: TGTGCCAGCAGCCGAAACAGGGTGCCGGCCAAGGGAGAGACCCAGTACTTC; CDR3aa: CASSRNRVPAKGETQYF
d_gene: .; abundance: few; j_gene: TRBJ1-2; v_gene: TRBV7-3; CDR3nt: TGTGCCAGCAGCACCCAGCCGGGGGGGCTGGGTGGCTACACCTTC; CDR3aa: CASSTQPGGLGGYTF
d_gene: TRBD2; abundance: .; j_gene: TRBJ2-5; v_gene: TRBV3-1; CDR3nt: TGTGCCAGCAGCCCCGGGGGGGAGCAGGAGACCCAGTACTTC; CDR3aa: CASSPGGEQETQYF
d_gene: .; abundance: .; j_gene: TRBJ2-7; v_gene: TRBV7-9; CDR3nt: TGTGCCAGCAGCCCCTCGGGGGATTTCTACGAGCAGTACTTC; CDR3aa: CASSPSGDFYEQYF
d_gene: TRBD2; abundance: few; j_gene: TRBJ2-7; v_gene: TRBV7-8; CDR3nt: TGTGCCAGCGGTGGGACTAGCGGGGGGGTCTATGAGCAGTACTTC; CDR3aa: CASGGTSGGVYEQYF
d_gene: .; abundance: few; j_gene: TRBJ2-4; v_gene: TRBV7-3; CDR3nt: TGTGCCAGCAGCCCTCATGCGTCACTAGCCAAAAACATTCAGTACTTC; CDR3aa: CASSPHASLAKNIQYF
d_gene: TRBD1; abundance: .; j_gene: TRBJ1-1; v_gene: TRBV19; CDR3nt: TGTGCCAGTAGTACCGACAGGGGCAGGTACACTGAAGCTTTCTTT; CDR3aa: CASSTDRGRYTEAFF
d_gene: TRBD1; abundance: .; j_gene: TRBJ2-7; v_gene: TRBV5-1; CDR3nt: TGCGCCAGCAGCTTGGTGGGACAGGGGGCTGGGGAGCAGTACTTC; CDR3aa: CASSLVGQGAGEQYF
d_gene: TRBD2; abundance: many; j_gene: TRBJ2-7; v_gene: TRBV4-2; CDR3nt: TGTGCCAGCAGCCACCCGCTAGCGGGTGCCTACGAGCAGTACTTC; CDR3aa: CASSHPLAGAYEQYF
d_gene: .; abundance: few; j_gene: TRBJ2-3; v_gene: TRBV12-3/TRBV12-4; CDR3nt: TGTGCCAGCAGTCCATGGGAGCAGGGCGGGACAGATACGCAGTATTTT; CDR3aa: CASSPWEQGGTDTQYF
d_gene: TRBD1; abundance: .; j_gene: TRBJ2-7; v_gene: TRBV5-5; CDR3nt: TGTGCCAGCAGCTTGGAGGGTGACAGGGGGGCCTACGAGCAGTACTTC; CDR3aa: CASSLEGDRGAYEQYF
d_gene: .; abundance: few; j_gene: TRBJ2-1; v_gene: TRBV2; CDR3nt: TGTGCCAGCGGGGGCGATGAGCAGTTCTTC; CDR3aa: CASGGDEQFF
d_gene: TRBD1; abundance: few; j_gene: TRBJ2-5; v_gene: TRBV24-1; CDR3nt: TGTGCCACCAGTCAAACAAAACAGGGGATATTCCAAGAGACCCAGTACTTC; CDR3aa: CATSQTKQGIFQETQYF
d_gene: .; abundance: few; j_gene: TRBJ1-1; v_gene: TRBV29-1; CDR3nt: TGCAGCGTTGAAGGAGGTGGGGTGAACACTGAAGCTTTCTTT; CDR3aa: CSVEGGGVNTEAFF
d_gene: .; abundance: .; j_gene: TRBJ2-2; v_gene: TRBV7-9; CDR3nt: TGTGCCAGCACCAAACTTTCGAACACCGGGGAGCTGTTTTTT; CDR3aa: CASTKLSNTGELFF
d_gene: .; abundance: .; j_gene: TRBJ1-2; v_gene: TRBV5-8; CDR3nt: TGTGCCAGCAGTCCAGCCAACCAACGGGGCTACACCTTC; CDR3aa: CASSPANQRGYTF
d_gene: TRBD2; abundance: few; j_gene: TRBJ2-1; v_gene: TRBV5-1; CDR3nt: TGCGCCAGCAGCTTTAGCGGGGAAGGTGAGCAGTTCTTC; CDR3aa: CASSFSGEGEQFF
d_gene: .; abundance: many; j_gene: TRBJ2-7; v_gene: TRBV5-1; CDR3nt: TGTGCCAGCAGCTCCCGGGGATCCTACGAGCAGTACTTC; CDR3aa: CASSSRGSYEQYF
d_gene: .; abundance: .; j_gene: TRBJ2-3; v_gene: TRBV7-3; CDR3nt: TGTGCCAGCAGCATTACTGGCCCTAGCACAGATACGCAGTATTTT; CDR3aa: CASSITGPSTDTQYF
d_gene: .; abundance: .; j_gene: TRBJ2-7; v_gene: TRBV5-5; CDR3nt: TGTGCCAGCAGCTTGGAGGCCAGAGCCTACGAGCAGTACTTC; CDR3aa: CASSLEARAYEQYF
d_gene: .; abundance: .; j_gene: TRBJ2-7; v_gene: TRBV7-9; CDR3nt: TGTGCCAGCAGCCTTCAGGTCTACGAGCAGTACTTC; CDR3aa: CASSLQVYEQYF
d_gene: .; abundance: .; j_gene: TRBJ2-5; v_gene: TRBV7-9; CDR3nt: TGTGCCAGCAGCTTACCCGTCGGACTACAGGGGCAAGAGACCCAGTACTTC; CDR3aa: CASSLPVGLQGQETQYF
d_gene: .; abundance: few; j_gene: TRBJ2-2; v_gene: TRBV25-1; CDR3nt: TGTGCCAGCAGCCGTAGCTTTTCCGGGGAGCTGTTTTTT; CDR3aa: CASSRSFSGELFF
d_gene: .; abundance: few; j_gene: TRBJ2-7; v_gene: TRBV28; CDR3nt: TGTGCCAGCAGTTTCGGGGACACCGCCTACGAGCAGTACTTC; CDR3aa: CASSFGDTAYEQYF
d_gene: .; abundance: once; j_gene: TRBJ2-7; v_gene: TRBV29-1; CDR3nt: TGCAGCGTTGTAGGTGACGAGCAGTACTTC; CDR3aa: CSVVGDEQYF
d_gene: TRBD1; abundance: .; j_gene: TRBJ2-5; v_gene: TRBV29-1; CDR3nt: TGCAGCGTTGAGACAGGGGGGATCGGAGAGACCCAGTACTTC; CDR3aa: CSVETGGIGETQYF
d_gene: TRBD1; abundance: .; j_gene: TRBJ2-6; v_gene: TRBV7-6; CDR3nt: TGTGCCAGCAGCCCCCGGGACAGGGCCTCTGGGGCCAACGTCCTGACTTTC; CDR3aa: CASSPRDRASGANVLTF
d_gene: .; abundance: .; j_gene: TRBJ1-2; v_gene: TRBV11-2; CDR3nt: TGTGCCAGCAGCGCTTCTTGGGGCGCGGGGGTAAACTATGGCTACACCTTC; CDR3aa: CASSASWGAGVNYGYTF
d_gene: .; abundance: few; j_gene: TRBJ2-5; v_gene: TRBV24-1; CDR3nt: TGTGCCACCAGTGCTCCCCTCCGTGAGACCCAGTACTTC; CDR3aa: CATSAPLRETQYF
d_gene: TRBD1; abundance: .; j_gene: TRBJ1-1; v_gene: TRBV12-3/TRBV12-4; CDR3nt: TGTGCCAGCAGTTTTGGGACAGGAGCAATGAACACTGAAGCTTTCTTT; CDR3aa: CASSFGTGAMNTEAFF
d_gene: TRBD1; abundance: .; j_gene: TRBJ2-7; v_gene: TRBV20-1; CDR3nt: TGCAGTGCTCTCACCGACAGGGGATGGGACTACGAGCAGTACTTC; CDR3aa: CSALTDRGWDYEQYF
d_gene: .; abundance: .; j_gene: TRBJ1-1; v_gene: TRBV5-1; CDR3nt: TGCGCCAGCAGCCTCTACGGGACGCAGGGGAGGGGAACGCACACTGAAGCTTTCTTT; CDR3aa: CASSLYGTQGRGTHTEAFF
d_gene: .; abundance: .; j_gene: TRBJ2-1; v_gene: TRBV9; CDR3nt: TGTGCCAGCAGCGTAGCGGATTATGAGCAGTTCTTC; CDR3aa: CASSVADYEQFF
d_gene: .; abundance: .; j_gene: TRBJ2-7; v_gene: TRBV12-3/TRBV12-4; CDR3nt: TGTGCCAGCAGTTTACCAGGGGCCCAGGCCTACGAGCAGTACTTC; CDR3aa: CASSLPGAQAYEQYF
d_gene: .; abundance: .; j_gene: TRBJ2-5; v_gene: TRBV20-1; CDR3nt: TGCAGTGCTAGTTCCTGGAGTTTGGAGACCCAGTACTTC; CDR3aa: CSASSWSLETQYF
d_gene: .; abundance: .; j_gene: TRBJ1-5; v_gene: TRBV12-3/TRBV12-4; CDR3nt: TGTGCCAGCAAAGCACATAGCAATCAGCCCCAGCATTTT; CDR3aa: CASKAHSNQPQHF
d_gene: .; abundance: few; j_gene: TRBJ1-1; v_gene: TRBV4-2; CDR3nt: TGTGCCAGCAGCCAACGTCCAGGTTTGGACCGGGGAACTGAAGCTTTCTTT; CDR3aa: CASSQRPGLDRGTEAFF